The present T cell receptor beta chain was sequenced within a study of cytomegalovirus exposure and HLA in healthy donors. General observations from the study: A later analysis found TCR association rates differed by HLA locus, highest for DRB1 and lowest for HLA-C.

Researchers ran the PCR with 60 Vbeta and 13 Jbeta primers. Original handling: Per a later analysis, the number of unique TCR beta chains was some 75 million, of which around 10 million were shared. The table came from immunoSEQ multiplex PCR; TCRdb's copy has only in-frame clones and leaves some out. The V and J calls and clone size were taken over from that table, and D and trimming were inferred from the DNA. The sample includes about 130,000 clones, around 85% of them seen just once. In the case of this clone: Its antigen is not known.

Per the germline V gene, CDR1 is MNHEY and CDR2 is SMNVEV (reference sequence). CDR3 length equals 15 residues. V was shortened by 0 bases and J by 1 base, with 7 bases between the two germline ends. The receptor's source is a boy younger than 18 in good health and CMV-seronegative. The rearrangement joins TRBV27 to TRBJ2-4; maybe TRBD1 (5 bases). The sample comprised PBMCs. As DNA, the CDR3 is TGTGCCAGCAGTTTATCAGGGGTTGCCAAAAACATTCAGTACTTC. Its translation is CASSLSGVAKNIQYF.